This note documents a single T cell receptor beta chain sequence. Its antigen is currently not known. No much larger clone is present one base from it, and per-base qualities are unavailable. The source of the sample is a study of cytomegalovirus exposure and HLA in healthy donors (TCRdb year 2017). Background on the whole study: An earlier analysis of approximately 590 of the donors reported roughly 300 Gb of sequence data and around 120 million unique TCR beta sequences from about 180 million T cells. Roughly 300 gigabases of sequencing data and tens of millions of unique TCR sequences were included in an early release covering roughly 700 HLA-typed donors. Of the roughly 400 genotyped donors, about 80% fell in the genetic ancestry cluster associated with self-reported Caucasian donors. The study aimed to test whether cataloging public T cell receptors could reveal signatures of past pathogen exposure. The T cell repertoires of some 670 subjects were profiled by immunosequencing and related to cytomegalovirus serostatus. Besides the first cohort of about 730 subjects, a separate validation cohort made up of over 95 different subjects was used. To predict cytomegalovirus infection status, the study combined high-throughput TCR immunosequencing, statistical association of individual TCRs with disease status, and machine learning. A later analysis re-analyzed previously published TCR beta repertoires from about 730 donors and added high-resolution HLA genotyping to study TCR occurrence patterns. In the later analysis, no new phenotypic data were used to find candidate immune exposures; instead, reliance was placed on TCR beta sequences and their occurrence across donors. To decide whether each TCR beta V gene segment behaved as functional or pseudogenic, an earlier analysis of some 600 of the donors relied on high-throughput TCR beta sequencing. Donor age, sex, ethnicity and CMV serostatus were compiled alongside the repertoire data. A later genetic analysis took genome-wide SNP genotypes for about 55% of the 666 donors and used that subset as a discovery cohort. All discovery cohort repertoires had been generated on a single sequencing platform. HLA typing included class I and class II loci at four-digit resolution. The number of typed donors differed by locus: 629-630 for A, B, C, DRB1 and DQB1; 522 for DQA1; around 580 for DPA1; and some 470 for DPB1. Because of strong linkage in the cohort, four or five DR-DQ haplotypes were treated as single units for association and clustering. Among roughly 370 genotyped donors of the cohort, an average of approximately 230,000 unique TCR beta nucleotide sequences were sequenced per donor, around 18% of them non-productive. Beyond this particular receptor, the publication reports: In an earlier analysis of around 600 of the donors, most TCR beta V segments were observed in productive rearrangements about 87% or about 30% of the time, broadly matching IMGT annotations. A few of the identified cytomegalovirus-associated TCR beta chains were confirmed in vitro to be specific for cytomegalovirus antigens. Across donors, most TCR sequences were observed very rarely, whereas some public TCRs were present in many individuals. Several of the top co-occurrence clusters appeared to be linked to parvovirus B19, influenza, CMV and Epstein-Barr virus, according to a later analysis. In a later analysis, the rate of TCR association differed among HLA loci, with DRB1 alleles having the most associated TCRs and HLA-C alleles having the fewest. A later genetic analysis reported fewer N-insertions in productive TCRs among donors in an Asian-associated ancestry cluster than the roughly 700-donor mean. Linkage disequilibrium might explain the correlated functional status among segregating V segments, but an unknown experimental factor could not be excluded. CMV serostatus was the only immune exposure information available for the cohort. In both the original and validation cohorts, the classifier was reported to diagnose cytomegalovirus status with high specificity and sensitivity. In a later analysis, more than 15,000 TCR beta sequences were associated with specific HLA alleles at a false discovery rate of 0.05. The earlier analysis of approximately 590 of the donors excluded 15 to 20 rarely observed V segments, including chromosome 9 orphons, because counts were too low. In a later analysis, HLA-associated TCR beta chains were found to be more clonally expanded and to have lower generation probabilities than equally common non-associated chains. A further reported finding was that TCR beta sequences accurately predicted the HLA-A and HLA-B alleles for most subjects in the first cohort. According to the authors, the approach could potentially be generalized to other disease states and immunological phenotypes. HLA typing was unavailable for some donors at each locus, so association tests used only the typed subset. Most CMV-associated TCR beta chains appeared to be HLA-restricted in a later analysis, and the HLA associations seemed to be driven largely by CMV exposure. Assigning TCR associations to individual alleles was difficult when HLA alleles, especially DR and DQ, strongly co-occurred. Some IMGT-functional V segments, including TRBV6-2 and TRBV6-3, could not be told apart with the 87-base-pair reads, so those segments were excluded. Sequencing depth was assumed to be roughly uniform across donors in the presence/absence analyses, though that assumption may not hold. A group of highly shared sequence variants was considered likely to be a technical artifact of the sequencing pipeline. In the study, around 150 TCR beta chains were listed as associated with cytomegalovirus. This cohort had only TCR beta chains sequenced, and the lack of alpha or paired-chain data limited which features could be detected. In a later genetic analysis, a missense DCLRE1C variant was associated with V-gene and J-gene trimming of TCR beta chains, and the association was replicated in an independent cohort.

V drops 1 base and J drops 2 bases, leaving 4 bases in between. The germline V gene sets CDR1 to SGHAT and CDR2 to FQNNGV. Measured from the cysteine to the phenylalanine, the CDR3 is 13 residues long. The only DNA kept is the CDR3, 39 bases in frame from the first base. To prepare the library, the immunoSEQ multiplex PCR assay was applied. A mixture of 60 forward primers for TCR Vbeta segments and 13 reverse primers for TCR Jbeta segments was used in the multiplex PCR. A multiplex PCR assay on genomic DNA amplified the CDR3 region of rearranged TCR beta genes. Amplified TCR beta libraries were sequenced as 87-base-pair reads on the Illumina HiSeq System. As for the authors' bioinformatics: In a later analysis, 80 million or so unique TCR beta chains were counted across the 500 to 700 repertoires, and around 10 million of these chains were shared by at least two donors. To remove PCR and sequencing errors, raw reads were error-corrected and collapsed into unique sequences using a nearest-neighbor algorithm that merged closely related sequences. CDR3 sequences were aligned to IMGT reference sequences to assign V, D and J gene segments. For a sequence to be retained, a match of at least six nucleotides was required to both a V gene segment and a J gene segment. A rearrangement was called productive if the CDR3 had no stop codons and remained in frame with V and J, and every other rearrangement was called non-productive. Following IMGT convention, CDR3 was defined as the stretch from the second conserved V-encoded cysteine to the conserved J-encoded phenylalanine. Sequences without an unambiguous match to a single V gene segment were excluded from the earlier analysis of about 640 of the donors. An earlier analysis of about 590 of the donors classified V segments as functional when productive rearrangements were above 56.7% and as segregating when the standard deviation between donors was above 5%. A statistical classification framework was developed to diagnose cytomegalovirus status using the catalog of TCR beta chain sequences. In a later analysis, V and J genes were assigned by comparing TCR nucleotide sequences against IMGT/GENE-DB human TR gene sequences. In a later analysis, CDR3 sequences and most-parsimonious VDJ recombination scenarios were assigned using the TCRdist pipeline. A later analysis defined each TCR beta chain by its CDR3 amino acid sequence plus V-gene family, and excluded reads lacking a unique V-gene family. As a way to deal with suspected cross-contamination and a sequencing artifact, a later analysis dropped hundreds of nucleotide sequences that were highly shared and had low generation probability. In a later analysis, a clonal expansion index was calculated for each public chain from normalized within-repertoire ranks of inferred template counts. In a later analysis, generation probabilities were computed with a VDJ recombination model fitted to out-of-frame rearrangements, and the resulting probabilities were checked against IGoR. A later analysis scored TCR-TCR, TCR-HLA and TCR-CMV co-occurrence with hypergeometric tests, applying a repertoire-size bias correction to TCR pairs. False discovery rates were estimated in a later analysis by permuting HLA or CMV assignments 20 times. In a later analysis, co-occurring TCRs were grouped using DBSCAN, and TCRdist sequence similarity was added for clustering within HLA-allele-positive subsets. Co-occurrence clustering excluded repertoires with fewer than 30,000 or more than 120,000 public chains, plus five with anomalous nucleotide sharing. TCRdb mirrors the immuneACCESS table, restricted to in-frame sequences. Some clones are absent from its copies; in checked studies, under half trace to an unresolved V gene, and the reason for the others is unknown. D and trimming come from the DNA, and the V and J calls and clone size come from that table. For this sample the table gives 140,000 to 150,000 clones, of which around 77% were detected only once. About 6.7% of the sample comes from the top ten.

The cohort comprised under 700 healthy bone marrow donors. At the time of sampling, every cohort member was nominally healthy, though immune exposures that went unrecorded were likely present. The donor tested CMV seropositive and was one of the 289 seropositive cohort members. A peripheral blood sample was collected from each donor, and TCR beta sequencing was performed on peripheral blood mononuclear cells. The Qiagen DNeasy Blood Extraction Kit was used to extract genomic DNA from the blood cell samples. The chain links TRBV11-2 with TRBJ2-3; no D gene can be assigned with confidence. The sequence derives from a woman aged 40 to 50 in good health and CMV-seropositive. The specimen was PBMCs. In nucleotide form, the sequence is TGTGCCAGCAGCTTAGGTATCACAGATACGCAGTATTTT. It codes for CASSLGITDTQYF.